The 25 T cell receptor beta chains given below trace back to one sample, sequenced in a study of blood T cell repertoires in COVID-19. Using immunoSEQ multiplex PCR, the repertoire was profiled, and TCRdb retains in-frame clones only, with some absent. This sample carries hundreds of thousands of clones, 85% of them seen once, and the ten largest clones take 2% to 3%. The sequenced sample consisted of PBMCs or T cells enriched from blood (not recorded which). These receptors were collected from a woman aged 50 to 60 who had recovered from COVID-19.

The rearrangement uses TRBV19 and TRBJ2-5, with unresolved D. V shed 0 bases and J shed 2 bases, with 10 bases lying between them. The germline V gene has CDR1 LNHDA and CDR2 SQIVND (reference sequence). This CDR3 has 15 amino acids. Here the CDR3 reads CASSIDYDFQETQYF. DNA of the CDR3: TGTGCCAGTAGTATAGATTACGACTTTCAAGAGACCCAGTACTTC.

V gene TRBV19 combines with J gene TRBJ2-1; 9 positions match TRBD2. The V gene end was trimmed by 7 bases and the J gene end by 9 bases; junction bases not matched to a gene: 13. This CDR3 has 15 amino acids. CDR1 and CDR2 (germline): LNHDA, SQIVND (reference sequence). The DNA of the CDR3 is TGTGCCAGTAACCCAAGCGGGACTAGCTCTTTTGAGCAGTTCTTC. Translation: CASNPSGTSSFEQFF.

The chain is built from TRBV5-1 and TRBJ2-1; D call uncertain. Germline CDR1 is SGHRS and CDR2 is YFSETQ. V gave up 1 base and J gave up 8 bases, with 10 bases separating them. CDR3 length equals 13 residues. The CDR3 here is CASSLPTVDEQFF. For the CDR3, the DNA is TGCGCCAGCAGCTTGCCCACAGTCGATGAGCAGTTCTTC. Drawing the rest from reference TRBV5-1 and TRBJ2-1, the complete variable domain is KAGVTQTPRYLIKTRGQQVTLSCSPISGHRSVSWYQQTPGQGLQFLFEYFSETQRNKGNFPGRFSGRQFSNSRSEMNVSTLELGDSALYLCASSLPTVDEQFFGPGTRLTVL.

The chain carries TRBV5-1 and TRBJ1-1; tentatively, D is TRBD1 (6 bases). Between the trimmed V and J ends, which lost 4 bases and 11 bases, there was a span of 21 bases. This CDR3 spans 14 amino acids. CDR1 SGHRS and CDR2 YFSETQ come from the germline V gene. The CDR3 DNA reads TGCGCCAGCAGCCCGGGGGGGGGCGCTGAACAGGCTTTCTTT. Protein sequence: CASSPGGGAEQAFF.

CDR3 loop: CASGPWPGDTQYF. In nucleotides, the CDR3 is TGCGCCAGCGGTCCCTGGCCGGGAGATACGCAGTATTTT. The V and J genes are TRBV5-1 and TRBJ2-3; D unresolved. The length of the CDR3 is 13 residues. Trimming left V 7 bases short and J 5 bases short, with 14 bases between. Per germline, CDR1 SGHRS and CDR2 YFSETQ.

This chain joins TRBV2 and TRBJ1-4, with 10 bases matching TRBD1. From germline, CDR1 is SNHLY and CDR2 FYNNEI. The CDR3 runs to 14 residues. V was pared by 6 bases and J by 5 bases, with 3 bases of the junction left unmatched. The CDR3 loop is CASRADRGNEKLFF. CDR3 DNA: TGTGCCAGCAGGGCGGACAGGGGGAATGAAAAACTGTTTTTT.

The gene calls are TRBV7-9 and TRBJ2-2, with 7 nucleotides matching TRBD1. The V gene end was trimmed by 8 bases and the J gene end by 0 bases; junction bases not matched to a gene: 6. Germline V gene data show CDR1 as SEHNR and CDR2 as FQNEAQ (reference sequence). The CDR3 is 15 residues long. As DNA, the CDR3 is TGTGCCAGCTACGGAACAGGGGCGAACACCGGGGAGCTGTTTTTT. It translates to CASYGTGANTGELFF.

DNA for the CDR3: TGTGCCAGCAGCCGTCAAACACTGACCGGGACTAGCGGGAGGTACTCACCGAACACCGGGGAGCTGTTTTTT. Its protein product is CASSRQTLTGTSGRYSPNTGELFF. This rearrangement joins TRBV7-8 to TRBJ2-2, with TRBD2 identical over 15 bases. Per the germline V gene, CDR1 is SGHVS and CDR2 is FQNEAQ. The junction had 22 bases not matched to a gene; V was cut back by 5 bases and J by 0 bases. This CDR3 region has 24 residues. The whole variable domain, filled in from reference TRBV7-8 and TRBJ2-2, reads GAGVSQSPRYKVAKRGQDVALRCDPISGHVSLFWYQQALGQGPEFLTYFQNEAQLDKSGLPSDRFFAERPEGSVSTLKIQRTQQEDSAVYLCASSRQTLTGTSGRYSPNTGELFFGEGSRLTVL.

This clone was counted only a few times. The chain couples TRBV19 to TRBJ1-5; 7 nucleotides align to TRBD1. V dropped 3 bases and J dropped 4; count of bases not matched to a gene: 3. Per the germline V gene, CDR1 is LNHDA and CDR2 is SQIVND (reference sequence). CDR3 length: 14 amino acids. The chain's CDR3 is CASSMSGGNQPQHF. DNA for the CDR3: TGTGCCAGTAGTATGTCAGGGGGGAATCAGCCCCAGCATTTT.

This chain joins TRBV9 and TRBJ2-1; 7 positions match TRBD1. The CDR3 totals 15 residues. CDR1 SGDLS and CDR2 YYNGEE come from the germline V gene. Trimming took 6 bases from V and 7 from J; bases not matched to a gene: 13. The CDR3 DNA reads TGTGCCAGCACACAGGGGAGCGGCAGGAGGAATGAGCAGTTCTTC. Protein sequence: CASTQGSGRRNEQFF.

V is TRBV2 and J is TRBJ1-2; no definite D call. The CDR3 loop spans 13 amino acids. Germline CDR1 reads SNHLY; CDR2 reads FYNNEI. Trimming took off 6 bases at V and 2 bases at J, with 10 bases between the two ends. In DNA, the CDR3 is TGTGCCAGCAGCCTGACTGCGAACTATGGCTACACCTTC. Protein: CASSLTANYGYTF.

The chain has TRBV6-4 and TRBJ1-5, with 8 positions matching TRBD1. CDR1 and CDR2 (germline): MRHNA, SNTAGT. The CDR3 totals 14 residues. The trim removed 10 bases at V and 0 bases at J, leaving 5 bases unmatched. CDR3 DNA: TGTGCCACCAGGGGGCCGTATAGCAATCAGCCCCAGCATTTT. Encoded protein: CATRGPYSNQPQHF.

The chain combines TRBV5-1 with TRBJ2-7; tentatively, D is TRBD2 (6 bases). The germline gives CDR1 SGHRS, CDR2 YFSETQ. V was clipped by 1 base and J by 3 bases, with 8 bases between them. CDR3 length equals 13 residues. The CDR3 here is CASSLYSGYEQYF. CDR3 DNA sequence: TGCGCCAGCAGCTTGTATAGCGGCTACGAGCAGTACTTC. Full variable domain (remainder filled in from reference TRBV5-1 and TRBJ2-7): KAGVTQTPRYLIKTRGQQVTLSCSPISGHRSVSWYQQTPGQGLQFLFEYFSETQRNKGNFPGRFSGRQFSNSRSEMNVSTLELGDSALYLCASSLYSGYEQYFGPGTRLTVT.

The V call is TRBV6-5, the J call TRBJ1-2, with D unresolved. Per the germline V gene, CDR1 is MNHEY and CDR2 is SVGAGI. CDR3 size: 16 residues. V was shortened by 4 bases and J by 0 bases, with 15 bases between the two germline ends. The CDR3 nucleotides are TGTGCCAGCAGTTCCCTAGAAGCGTTAGCTAACTATGGCTACACCTTC. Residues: CASSSLEALANYGYTF.

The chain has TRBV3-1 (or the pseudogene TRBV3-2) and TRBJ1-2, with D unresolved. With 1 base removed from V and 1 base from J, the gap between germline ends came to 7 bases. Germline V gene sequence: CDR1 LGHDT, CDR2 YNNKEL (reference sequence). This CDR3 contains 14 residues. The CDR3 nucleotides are TGTGCCAGCAGCCAAGCAGGATTTAACTATGGCTACACCTTC. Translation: CASSQAGFNYGYTF.

DNA for the CDR3: TGTGCCAGCAGTGAACGGGACACGAACTATGGCTACACCTTC. Residues: CASSERDTNYGYTF. The J gene is TRBJ1-2, the V gene TRBV2; D may be TRBD1 (6 bases). This CDR3 is built from 14 residues. Deletions cut 2 bases from V and 2 bases from J, with 9 bases between. Per germline, CDR1 SNHLY and CDR2 FYNNEI.

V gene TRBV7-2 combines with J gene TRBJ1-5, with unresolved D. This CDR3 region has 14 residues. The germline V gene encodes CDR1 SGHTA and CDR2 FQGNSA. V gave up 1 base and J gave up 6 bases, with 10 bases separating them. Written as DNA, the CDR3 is TGTGCCAGCAGCTTAGGGCAGGCGAGTCAGCCCCAGCATTTT. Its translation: CASSLGQASQPQHF.

CDR3 amino acids: CASGNAGGTTEAFF. CDR3 DNA: TGTGCCAGCGGGAATGCAGGGGGGACCACTGAAGCTTTCTTT. The chain employs TRBV5-4 and TRBJ1-1, with 7 bases lining up with TRBD1. The germline V gene has CDR1 SGHNT and CDR2 YYREEE (reference sequence). The V gene end was trimmed by 7 bases and the J gene end by 4 bases; junction bases not matched to a gene: 10. This CDR3 region has 14 residues.

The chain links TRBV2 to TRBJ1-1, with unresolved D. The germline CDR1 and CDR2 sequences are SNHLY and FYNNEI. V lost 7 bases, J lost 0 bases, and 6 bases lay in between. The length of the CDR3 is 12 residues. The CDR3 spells CASTHMNTEAFF. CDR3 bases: TGTGCCAGCACCCACATGAACACTGAAGCTTTCTTT.

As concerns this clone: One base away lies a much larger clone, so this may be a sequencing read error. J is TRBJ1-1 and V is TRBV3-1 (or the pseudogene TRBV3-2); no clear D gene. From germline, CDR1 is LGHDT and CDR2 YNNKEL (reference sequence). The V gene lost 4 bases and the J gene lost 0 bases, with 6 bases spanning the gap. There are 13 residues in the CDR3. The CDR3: CASSRTLNTEAFF. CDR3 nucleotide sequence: TGTGCCAGCAGCCGAACACTGAACACTGAAGCTTTCTTT.

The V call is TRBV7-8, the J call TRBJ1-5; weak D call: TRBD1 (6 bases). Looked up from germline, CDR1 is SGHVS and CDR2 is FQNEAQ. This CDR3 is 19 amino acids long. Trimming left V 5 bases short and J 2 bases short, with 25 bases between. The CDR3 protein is CASSPRQALGGYGNQPQHF. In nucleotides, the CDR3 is TGTGCCAGCAGCCCCAGACAGGCCCTAGGAGGATATGGCAATCAGCCCCAGCATTTT.

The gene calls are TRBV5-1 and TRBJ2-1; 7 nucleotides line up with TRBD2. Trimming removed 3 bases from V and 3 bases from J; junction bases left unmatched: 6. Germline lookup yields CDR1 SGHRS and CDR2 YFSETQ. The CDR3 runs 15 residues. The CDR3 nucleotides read TGCGCCAGCAGCTACTCCGGGGGGAGCTACAATGAGCAGTTCTTC. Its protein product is CASSYSGGSYNEQFF.

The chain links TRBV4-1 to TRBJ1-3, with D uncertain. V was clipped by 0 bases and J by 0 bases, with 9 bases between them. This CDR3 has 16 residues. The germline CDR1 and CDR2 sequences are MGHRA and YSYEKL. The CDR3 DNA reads TGCGCCAGCAGCCAAGATTACATCCTCTCTGGAAACACCATATATTTT. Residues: CASSQDYILSGNTIYF.

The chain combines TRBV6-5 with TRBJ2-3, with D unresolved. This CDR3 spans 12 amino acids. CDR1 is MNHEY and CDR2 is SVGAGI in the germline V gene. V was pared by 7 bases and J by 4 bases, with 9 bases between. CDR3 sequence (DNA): TGTGCCAGCACGGCGGTTGCAGATACGCAGTATTTT. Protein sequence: CASTAVADTQYF.

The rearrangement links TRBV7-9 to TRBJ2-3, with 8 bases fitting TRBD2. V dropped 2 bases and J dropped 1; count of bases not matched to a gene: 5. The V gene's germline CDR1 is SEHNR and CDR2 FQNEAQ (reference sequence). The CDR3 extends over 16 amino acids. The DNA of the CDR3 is TGTGCCAGCAGCTTAAGCGGGGGCGGTGGCACAGATACGCAGTATTTT. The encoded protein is CASSLSGGGGTDTQYF.